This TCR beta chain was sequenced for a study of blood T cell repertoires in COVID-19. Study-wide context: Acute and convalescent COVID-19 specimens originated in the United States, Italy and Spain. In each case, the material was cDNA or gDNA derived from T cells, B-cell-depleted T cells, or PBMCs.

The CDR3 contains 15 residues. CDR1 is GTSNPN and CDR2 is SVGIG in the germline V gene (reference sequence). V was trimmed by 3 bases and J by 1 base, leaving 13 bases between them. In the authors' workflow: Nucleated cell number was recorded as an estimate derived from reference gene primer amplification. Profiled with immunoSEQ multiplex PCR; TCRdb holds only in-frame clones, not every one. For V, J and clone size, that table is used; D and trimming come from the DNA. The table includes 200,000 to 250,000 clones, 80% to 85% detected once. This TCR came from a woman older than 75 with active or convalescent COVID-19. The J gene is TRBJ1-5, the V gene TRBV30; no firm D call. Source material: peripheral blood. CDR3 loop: CAWRAGSRSNQPQHF. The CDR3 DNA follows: TGTGCCTGGAGGGCCGGGTCCCGGAGCAATCAGCCCCAGCATTTT.